The entry that follows covers one T cell receptor beta chain sequence. Its antigen remains unknown. The data originate from a study of radiotherapy plus CTLA-4 blockade in lung cancer. In the study overall: Patients showed objective responses in 18% of cases, and disease control was achieved by approximately 30%. Study findings and constraints: It was early blood T cell clone dynamics, with interferon-beta, that reportedly best predicted response. TCR clones from tumors expanded in blood after radiotherapy plus ipilimumab.

Profiling relied on immunoSEQ multiplex PCR, and the TCRdb table lists in-frame clones only, not all of them. The sample lists about 39,000 clones; more than 70% were seen once. The V gene end was trimmed by 5 bases and the J gene end by 5 bases; junction bases not matched to a gene: 8. Germline CDR1 reads SGHTA; CDR2 reads FQGTGA. The CDR3 has 14 residues. The sequence derives from a human donor with non-small cell lung cancer that progressed on radiotherapy plus ipilimumab. The input for sequencing was peripheral blood, taken from a patient treated with radiotherapy plus ipilimumab. V and J are TRBV7-3 and TRBJ1-2; 7 positions agree with TRBD1. CDR3 sequence reads: CASSPSSGGYGYTF. CDR3 DNA: TGTGCCAGCAGCCCCAGCTCAGGGGGATATGGCTACACCTTC.